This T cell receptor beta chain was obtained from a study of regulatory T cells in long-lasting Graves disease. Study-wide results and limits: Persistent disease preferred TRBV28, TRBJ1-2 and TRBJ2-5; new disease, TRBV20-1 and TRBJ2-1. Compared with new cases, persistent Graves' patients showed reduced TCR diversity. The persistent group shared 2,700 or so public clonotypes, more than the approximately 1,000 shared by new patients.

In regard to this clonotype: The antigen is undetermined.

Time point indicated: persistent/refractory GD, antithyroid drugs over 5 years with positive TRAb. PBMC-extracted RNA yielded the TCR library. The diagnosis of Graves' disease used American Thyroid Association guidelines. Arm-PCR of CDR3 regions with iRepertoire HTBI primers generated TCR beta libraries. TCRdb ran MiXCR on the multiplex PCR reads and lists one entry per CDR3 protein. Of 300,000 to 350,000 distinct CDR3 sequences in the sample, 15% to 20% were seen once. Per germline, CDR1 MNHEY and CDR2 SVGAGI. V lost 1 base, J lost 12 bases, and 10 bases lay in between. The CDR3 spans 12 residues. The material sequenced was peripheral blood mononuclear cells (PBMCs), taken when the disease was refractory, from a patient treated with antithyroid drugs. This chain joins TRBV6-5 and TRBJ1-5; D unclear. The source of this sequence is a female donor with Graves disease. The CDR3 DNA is TGTGCCAGCAGTTACTATACAGCGTACCAGCATTTT. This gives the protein CASSYYTAYQHF.